This is a list of T cell receptor beta chains from one sample in a study of blood T cell repertoires in COVID-19. Clones were sequenced by immunoSEQ multiplex PCR, and TCRdb holds only the in-frame ones, with some missing. Among about 380,000 clones listed, roughly 90% were seen once. Material: peripheral blood. These receptor sequences come from a man aged 35 to 55 with acute or convalescent COVID-19. Each CDR3 is given with its conserved first and last residue. The order of the fields is clone size, V gene, D gene, J gene, CDR3 protein, CDR3 DNA. The D gene is left open where the match is weak. Clone size is shown for a subset of rows, as once, few, many or a class of expanded clone.

size: NA
V: TRBV12-3/TRBV12-4
D: NA
J: TRBJ1-6
CDR3: CASSPPGSPLHF
DNA: TGTGCCAGCAGTCCCCCAGGTTCACCCCTCCACTTT

size: NA
V: TRBV27
D: TRBD1
J: TRBJ1-1
CDR3: CASSSDRGHNTEAFF
DNA: TGTGCCAGCAGTTCAGACAGGGGGCACAACACTGAAGCTTTCTTT

size: NA
V: TRBV3-1/TRBV3-2
D: TRBD2
J: TRBJ2-3
CDR3: CASSHPGLAGGMGTDTQYF
DNA: TGTGCCAGCAGCCACCCCGGACTAGCGGGGGGGATGGGTACAGATACGCAGTATTTT

size: NA
V: TRBV12-3/TRBV12-4
D: NA
J: TRBJ1-2
CDR3: CASSLEPAEGYTF
DNA: TGTGCCAGCAGTTTGGAGCCGGCGGAGGGCTACACCTTC

size: once
V: TRBV27
D: TRBD1
J: TRBJ1-1
CDR3: CASSPPHRGLLGTEAFF
DNA: TGTGCCAGCAGTCCGCCCCACAGGGGCCTCTTAGGCACTGAAGCTTTCTTT

size: NA
V: TRBV27
D: NA
J: TRBJ1-2
CDR3: CASSLFGRLSGGYTF
DNA: TGTGCCAGCAGTTTATTCGGACGATTATCGGGGGGCTACACCTTC

size: NA
V: TRBV6-2/TRBV6-3
D: TRBD1
J: TRBJ1-2
CDR3: CASSFGQGAYYGYTF
DNA: TGTGCCAGCAGTTTCGGACAGGGGGCGTACTATGGCTACACCTTC

size: NA
V: TRBV6-2/TRBV6-3
D: TRBD1
J: TRBJ1-1
CDR3: CASSPPLGDSEAFF
DNA: TGTGCCAGCAGCCCACCACTCGGGGACAGTGAAGCTTTCTTT

size: NA
V: TRBV12-3/TRBV12-4
D: NA
J: TRBJ2-7
CDR3: CASSPAGSYEQYF
DNA: TGTGCCAGCAGCCCCGCCGGGTCCTACGAGCAGTACTTC

size: NA
V: TRBV9
D: NA
J: TRBJ2-7
CDR3: CASSVETGYEQYF
DNA: TGTGCCAGCAGCGTAGAAACGGGGTACGAGCAGTACTTC

size: NA
V: TRBV4-3
D: NA
J: TRBJ1-1
CDR3: CASSQADGGTEAFF
DNA: TGCGCCAGCAGCCAAGCGGACGGGGGCACTGAAGCTTTCTTT

size: NA
V: TRBV27
D: NA
J: TRBJ1-5
CDR3: CASRGNNQPQHF
DNA: TGTGCTAGCCGCGGTAATAATCAGCCCCAGCATTTT

size: NA
V: TRBV2
D: NA
J: TRBJ2-5
CDR3: CASSEVGLSSETQYF
DNA: TGTGCCAGCAGTGAAGTGGGGCTTTCCTCCGAGACCCAGTACTTC

size: NA
V: TRBV2
D: NA
J: TRBJ1-2
CDR3: CASSADRRPYGYTF
DNA: TGTGCCAGCAGTGCGGACAGACGTCCGTATGGCTACACCTTC

size: NA
V: TRBV7-9
D: TRBD1
J: TRBJ1-6
CDR3: CASSPLTGRYNSPLHF
DNA: TGTGCCAGCAGCCCCTTGACAGGGCGTTATAATTCACCCCTCCACTTT

size: NA
V: TRBV7-3
D: TRBD1
J: TRBJ2-5
CDR3: CASSPGQGETQYF
DNA: TGTGCCAGCAGCCCCGGACAGGGGGAGACCCAGTACTTC

size: NA
V: TRBV19
D: NA
J: TRBJ1-1
CDR3: CASSIVEGSTEAFF
DNA: TGTGCCAGTAGTATAGTGGAGGGGAGCACTGAAGCTTTCTTT

size: NA
V: TRBV24-1
D: TRBD2
J: TRBJ2-3
CDR3: CATSGDYYTDTQYF
DNA: TGTGCCACCAGTGGGGACTATTACACAGATACGCAGTATTTT

size: NA
V: TRBV19
D: NA
J: TRBJ2-7
CDR3: CASSIDRYTAPDF
DNA: TGTGCCAGTAGTATAGATCGGTATACAGCTCCCGACTTC

size: once
V: TRBV2
D: NA
J: TRBJ1-2
CDR3: CASSEGQYGGYTF
DNA: TGTGCCAGCAGTGAGGGGCAATATGGTGGCTACACCTTC

size: NA
V: TRBV18
D: NA
J: TRBJ2-7
CDR3: CASSPTGRDPSYEQYF
DNA: TGTGCCAGCTCACCGACGGGGCGGGACCCCTCCTACGAGCAGTACTTC

size: NA
V: TRBV6-5
D: TRBD1
J: TRBJ1-1
CDR3: CASSGTAEAFF
DNA: TGTGCCAGCAGCGGGACAGCGGAAGCTTTCTTT

size: NA
V: TRBV9
D: NA
J: TRBJ1-4
CDR3: CASSVGAGMEKLFF
DNA: TGTGCCAGCAGCGTAGGGGCCGGCATGGAAAAACTGTTTTTT

size: NA
V: TRBV3-1/TRBV3-2
D: TRBD1
J: TRBJ2-1
CDR3: CASSHRDRVGEQFF
DNA: TGTGCCAGCAGCCACCGGGACAGGGTCGGTGAGCAGTTCTTC

size: NA
V: TRBV15
D: NA
J: TRBJ1-3
CDR3: CATSRDRGESGNTIYF
DNA: TGTGCCACCAGCAGAGATCGGGGGGAATCTGGAAACACCATATATTTT

size: NA
V: TRBV7-2
D: TRBD1
J: TRBJ1-4
CDR3: CASSLGGGTVNEKLFF
DNA: TGTGCCAGCAGCTTAGGGGGCGGGACAGTTAATGAAAAACTGTTTTTT

size: NA
V: TRBV30
D: NA
J: TRBJ2-1
CDR3: CAWAAGAGDEQFF
DNA: TGTGCCTGGGCGGCAGGGGCAGGCGATGAGCAGTTCTTC

size: NA
V: TRBV30
D: TRBD1
J: TRBJ1-1
CDR3: CAWTGGYTEAFF
DNA: TGTGCCTGGACAGGGGGCTACACTGAAGCTTTCTTT

size: NA
V: TRBV2
D: TRBD1
J: TRBJ2-7
CDR3: CASSKEQGLAYEQYF
DNA: TGTGCCAGCAGCAAAGAACAGGGGTTAGCCTACGAGCAGTACTTC